These 11 T cell receptor beta chains were all obtained from the same sample, sequenced in a study of CXCR3-negative and CXCR3-positive naive CD8 T cells. UMI-labeled TRB cDNA libraries were prepared by 5' RACE. From the 5' RACE reads, TCRdb lists one entry per CDR3 protein and no DNA. The sample table includes about 43,000 distinct CDR3 sequences. The sample comprised memory CD8+ T cells from blood. The receptor set was obtained from a human donor in good health. Some clones in this sample may be carry-over from other donors' samples.

The V gene is TRBV7-6, the J gene TRBJ1-2; with no DNA, the TCRdb D assignment of TRBD1 cannot be verified. From germline, CDR1 is SGHVS and CDR2 FNYEAQ. The CDR3 runs to 14 residues. CDR3 loop: CASSSRGDRYGYTF.

This chain connects TRBV7-8 to TRBJ2-2. The CDR3 is made up of 13 amino acids. The germline CDR1 and CDR2 sequences are SGHVS and FQNEAQ. CDR3 amino acids: CASSFIGSRELFF.

The V gene is TRBV10-3, the J gene TRBJ1-2; the TCRdb call, TRBD1, lacks DNA for checking. The CDR3 is 15 residues long. From germline, CDR1 is ENHRY and CDR2 SYGVKD. The CDR3 region is CATSERDRFWSGYTF.

This sequence joins TRBV6-1 and TRBJ2-7; TCRdb reports TRBD1, a call that lacks DNA to check it against. Germline values: CDR1 MNHNS, CDR2 SASEGT. CDR3 length: 15 residues. CDR3 sequence reads: CASRESGTRFYEQYF.

J is TRBJ2-1 and V is TRBV2; with no DNA, the TCRdb D assignment of TRBD1 cannot be verified. The CDR3 is 11 amino acids. Looked up from germline, CDR1 is SNHLY and CDR2 is FYNNEI. The CDR3 loop reads CASRGYNEQFF.

The J gene is TRBJ1-2, the V gene TRBV29-1. Germline CDR1 reads SQVTM; CDR2 reads ANQGSEA. The CDR3 spans 14 residues. CDR3 in amino acids: CSVEIPAGNYGYTF.

This CDR3 is CSVEPQGVPYNEQFF. The rearrangement links TRBV29-1 to TRBJ2-1; there is no DNA to check the TCRdb D call of TRBD1. Per germline, CDR1 SQVTM and CDR2 ANQGSEA. There are 15 residues in the CDR3.

This chain connects TRBV28 to TRBJ2-2; TCRdb indicates TRBD1, and absent DNA this call remains unverified. The CDR3 sequence is 13 residues long. CDR1 is MDHEN, CDR2 SYDVKM, per germline. The CDR3 sequence is CASTGVNTGELFF.

The V gene is TRBV4-3, the J gene TRBJ2-7; no DNA is available, so the TRBD2 call from TCRdb remains unchecked. CDR1 and CDR2 from the germline V gene are LGHNA and YSLEER. The CDR3 covers 17 residues. The CDR3 protein is CASSQDPPGTSGYEQYF.

The chain is built from TRBV20-1 and TRBJ2-1; TCRdb calls TRBD2, which cannot be checked without DNA. Germline V gene lookup returns CDR1 DFQATT and CDR2 SNEGSKA (reference sequence). The CDR3 runs 17 residues. This CDR3 is CSVLPLETTSQINEQFF.

The chain is built from TRBV7-9 and TRBJ2-2; TCRdb returns TRBD1, unconfirmable since there is no DNA. This CDR3 contains 16 residues. Germline lookup yields CDR1 SEHNR and CDR2 FQNEAQ (reference sequence). The CDR3 protein is CASSSPQGANTGELFF.